The 3 T cell receptor beta chains below come from one sample, sequenced in a study of post-analysis software for immune sequencing data. Antigens for these TCRs are unknown. Study results and limitations: Elevated frequency relative to controls characterized roughly five TRBV segments in patients, TRBV5-6, TRBV5-1 and TRBV20-1 among them.

Incorporated into the TCR beta cDNA libraries were unique molecular identifiers, which served to reduce PCR and sequencing biases. TCRdb processed the PCR reads anew with MiXCR; each CDR3 protein has one entry. The top ten clones hold approximately 4.2% of a sample with about 820,000 distinct CDR3 sequences, 53% of them seen once. Material for sequencing was blood. The receptors originated from a girl aged 5-17 years with multiple sclerosis.

This clonotype occurred a few times. The rearrangement joins TRBV20-1 to TRBJ2-1, with 8 nucleotides matching TRBD2. Germline V lookup: CDR1 DFQATT, CDR2 SNEGSKA (reference sequence). The CDR3 sequence is 14 residues long. Unmatched junction bases numbered 6, after V lost 4 bases and J lost 4 bases. The CDR3 nucleotides read TGCAGTGCTACCGGGACTAGAGTATACAATGAGCAGTTCTTC. It yields the protein CSATGTRVYNEQFF.

The table lists this clonotype with a few counts. The chain carries TRBV20-1 and TRBJ1-1, with 8 bases that match TRBD1. The V gene end was trimmed by 6 bases and the J gene end by 8 bases; junction bases not matched to a gene: 8. CDR1 and CDR2 from the germline V gene are DFQATT and SNEGSKA (reference sequence). The CDR3 has 12 amino acids. The chain's CDR3 is CSASGTGFEAFF. Here the CDR3 DNA reads TGCAGTGCGTCCGGGACAGGTTTCGAAGCTTTCTTT.

This clonotype was recorded at least ten times. The chain employs TRBV7-2 and TRBJ2-3; D is undetermined. Trimming stripped 4 bases from V and 0 bases from J, with 5 bases between. The CDR3 totals 13 residues. CDR1 is SGHTA, CDR2 FQGNSA, per germline. CDR3 sequence: CASSYPSTDTQYF. DNA for the CDR3: TGTGCCAGCAGCTATCCTAGCACAGATACGCAGTATTTT. The whole variable domain, filled in from reference TRBV7-2 and TRBJ2-3, reads GAGVSQSPSNKVTEKGKDVELRCDPISGHTALYWYRQSLGQGLEFLIYFQGNSAPDKSGLPSDRFSAERTGGSVSTLTIQRTQQEDSAVYLCASSYPSTDTQYFGPGTRLTVL.